This entry concerns a single T cell receptor (beta chain). The protocol was immunoSEQ multiplex PCR, while the TCRdb copy is restricted to in-frame clones and leaves out a portion. The sample consists of tens of thousands of clones, around 94% of them appearing once. From germline, CDR1 is MDHEN and CDR2 SYDVKM. Trimming took 6 bases from V and 0 from J, leaving 16 bases between them. CDR3 size: 16 residues. This sample is drawn from a study of OX40 agonist ivuxolimab in advanced cancers. The material sequenced was CD4+ or CD8+ T cells sorted from blood, taken in a trial of the OX40 agonist ivuxolimab. The chain carries TRBV28 and TRBJ2-3, with D perhaps TRBD2 (6 bases). The sequence derives from an adult with an advanced solid tumor such as melanoma, head and neck, liver or kidney cancer. CDR3 coding DNA: TGTGCCAGCAGCTCCCCCTTAAGCGGGAGCACAGATACGCAGTATTTT. Translated: CASSSPLSGSTDTQYF.